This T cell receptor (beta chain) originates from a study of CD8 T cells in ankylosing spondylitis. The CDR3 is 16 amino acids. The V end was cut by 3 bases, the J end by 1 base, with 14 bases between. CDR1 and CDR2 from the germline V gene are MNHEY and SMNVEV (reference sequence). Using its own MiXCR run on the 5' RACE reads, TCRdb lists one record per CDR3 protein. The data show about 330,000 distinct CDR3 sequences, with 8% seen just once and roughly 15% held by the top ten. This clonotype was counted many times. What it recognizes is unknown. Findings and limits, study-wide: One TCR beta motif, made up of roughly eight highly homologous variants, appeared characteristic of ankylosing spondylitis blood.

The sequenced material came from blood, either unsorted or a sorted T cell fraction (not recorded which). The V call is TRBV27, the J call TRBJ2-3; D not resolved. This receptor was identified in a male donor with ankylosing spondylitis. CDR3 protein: CASSLVTGAGTDTQYF. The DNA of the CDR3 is TGTGCCAGCAGTTTGGTTACGGGTGCTGGCACAGATACGCAGTATTTT.